This entry features one T cell receptor beta chain sequence. The record originates from a study of CD8+CD57+ T cells in acquired aplastic anemia. Study overall: On average, sorted CD4+ and CD8+ cells gave around 3.3 ug of DNA.

Germline values: CDR1 LNHDA, CDR2 SQIVND (reference sequence). The CDR3 length is 13 residues. V gave up 6 bases and J gave up 7 bases; unmatched junction bases: 5. The template for TCR beta VDJ and CDR3 sequence profiling was genomic DNA. TCRdb reanalysed the reads using MiXCR and keeps one entry per CDR3 protein. Of about 190,000 distinct CDR3 sequences detected, 64% appear once; the ten largest clones hold roughly 46%. The sequence came from a human donor with severe aplastic anemia or a healthy control (not recorded which). Sequenced material: sorted CD4+, CD8+, or CD8+CD57+ T cells (not recorded which) from PBMCs. The chain links TRBV19 to TRBJ2-1, with 8 bases aligning to TRBD1. This chain's CDR3 is CASSRQGRNEQFF. CDR3 sequence (DNA): TGTGCCAGTAGCCGACAGGGGAGGAATGAGCAGTTCTTC.